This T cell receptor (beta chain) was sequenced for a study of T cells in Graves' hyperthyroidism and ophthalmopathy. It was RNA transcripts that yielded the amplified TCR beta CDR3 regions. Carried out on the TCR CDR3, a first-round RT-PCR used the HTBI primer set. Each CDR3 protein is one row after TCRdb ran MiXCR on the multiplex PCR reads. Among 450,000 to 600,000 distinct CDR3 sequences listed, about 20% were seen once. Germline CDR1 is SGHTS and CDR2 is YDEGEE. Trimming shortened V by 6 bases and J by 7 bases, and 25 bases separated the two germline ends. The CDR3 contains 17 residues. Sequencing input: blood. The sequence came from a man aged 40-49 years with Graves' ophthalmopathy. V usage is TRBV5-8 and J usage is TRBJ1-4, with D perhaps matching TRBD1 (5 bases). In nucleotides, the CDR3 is TGTGCCAGCACCCCCGGGGGAGTAGCGCTGGAGGGTGAAAAACTGTTTTTT. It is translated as CASTPGGVALEGEKLFF.